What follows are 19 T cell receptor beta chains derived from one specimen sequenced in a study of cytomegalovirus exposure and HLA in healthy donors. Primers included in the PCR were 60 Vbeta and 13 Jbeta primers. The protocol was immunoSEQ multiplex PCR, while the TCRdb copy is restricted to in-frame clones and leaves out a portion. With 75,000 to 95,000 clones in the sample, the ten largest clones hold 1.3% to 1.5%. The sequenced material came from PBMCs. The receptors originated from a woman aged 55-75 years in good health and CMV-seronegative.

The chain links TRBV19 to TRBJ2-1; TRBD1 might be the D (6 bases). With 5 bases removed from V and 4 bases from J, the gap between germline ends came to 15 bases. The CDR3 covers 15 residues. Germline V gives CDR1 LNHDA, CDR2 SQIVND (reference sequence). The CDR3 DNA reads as TGTGCCAGTAGTGCGCCGGGACACCAATACAATGAGCAGTTCTTC. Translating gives CASSAPGHQYNEQFF.

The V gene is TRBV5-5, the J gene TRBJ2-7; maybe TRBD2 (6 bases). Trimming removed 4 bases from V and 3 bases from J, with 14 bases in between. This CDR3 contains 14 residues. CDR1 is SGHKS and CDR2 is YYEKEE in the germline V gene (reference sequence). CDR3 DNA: TGTGCCAGCAGCCTGACTAGGGCCGGCTACGAGCAGTACTTC. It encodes CASSLTRAGYEQYF.

The CDR3 loop reads CASSTTSGPYNEQFF. Written as DNA, the CDR3 is TGTGCCAGCAGTACTACTAGCGGGCCCTACAATGAGCAGTTCTTC. The chain links TRBV27 to TRBJ2-1, with TRBD2 identical over 9 bases. V trimming: 5 bases; J trimming: 2 bases; junction bases outside the gene matches: 4. The CDR3 has 15 amino acids. CDR1 is MNHEY and CDR2 is SMNVEV in the germline V gene (reference sequence).

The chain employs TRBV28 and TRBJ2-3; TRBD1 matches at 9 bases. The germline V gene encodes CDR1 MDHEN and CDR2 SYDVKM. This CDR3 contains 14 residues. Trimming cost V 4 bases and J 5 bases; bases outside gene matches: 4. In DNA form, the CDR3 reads TGTGCCAGCAGTTCCGGGACAGGGAAAGATACGCAGTATTTT. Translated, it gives CASSSGTGKDTQYF.

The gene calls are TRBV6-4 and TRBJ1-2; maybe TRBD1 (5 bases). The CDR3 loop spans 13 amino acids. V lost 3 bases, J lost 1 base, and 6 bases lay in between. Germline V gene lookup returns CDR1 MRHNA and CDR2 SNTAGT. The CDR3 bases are TGTGCCAGCAGTGAGGACAATAACTATGGCTACACCTTC. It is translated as CASSEDNNYGYTF.

CDR3: CASREAYEQYF. DNA of the CDR3: TGTGCCAGCAGGGAGGCCTACGAGCAGTACTTC. V usage is TRBV2 and J usage is TRBJ2-7; D may be TRBD2 (5 bases). This CDR3 is 11 amino acids long. The germline gives CDR1 SNHLY, CDR2 FYNNEI. V lost 6 bases to trimming and J lost 2 bases, with 5 bases between them.

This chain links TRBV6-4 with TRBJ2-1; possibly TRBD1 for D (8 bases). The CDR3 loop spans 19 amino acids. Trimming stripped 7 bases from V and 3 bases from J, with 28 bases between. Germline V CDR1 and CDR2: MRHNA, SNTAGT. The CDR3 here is CASIQGASGGQPIYNEQFF. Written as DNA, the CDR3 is TGTGCCAGCATCCAGGGGGCTAGCGGAGGACAACCGATCTACAATGAGCAGTTCTTC.

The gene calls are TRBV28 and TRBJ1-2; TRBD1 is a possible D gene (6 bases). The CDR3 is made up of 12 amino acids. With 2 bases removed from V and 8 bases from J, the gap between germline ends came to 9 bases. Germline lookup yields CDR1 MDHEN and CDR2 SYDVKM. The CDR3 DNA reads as TGTGCCAGCAGTTTAGGGGGGGGCGGCTACACCTTC. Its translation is CASSLGGGGYTF.

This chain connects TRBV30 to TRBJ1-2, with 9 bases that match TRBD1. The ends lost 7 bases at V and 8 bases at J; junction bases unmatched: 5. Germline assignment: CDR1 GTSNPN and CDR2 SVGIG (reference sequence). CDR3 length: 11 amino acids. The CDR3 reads CASQGAGGYTF. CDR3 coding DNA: TGTGCCTCACAGGGGGCAGGGGGCTACACCTTC.

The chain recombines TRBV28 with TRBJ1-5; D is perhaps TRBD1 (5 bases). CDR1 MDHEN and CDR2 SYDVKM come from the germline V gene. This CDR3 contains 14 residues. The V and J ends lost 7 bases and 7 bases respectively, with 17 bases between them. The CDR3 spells CASTLWEGEQPQHF. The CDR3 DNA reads TGTGCCAGCACCCTATGGGAAGGGGAACAGCCCCAGCATTTT.

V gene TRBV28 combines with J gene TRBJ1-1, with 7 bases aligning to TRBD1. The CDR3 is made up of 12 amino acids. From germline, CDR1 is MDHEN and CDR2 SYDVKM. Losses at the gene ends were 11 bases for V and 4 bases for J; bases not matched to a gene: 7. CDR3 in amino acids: CAGQGGSTEAFF. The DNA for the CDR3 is TGTGCCGGTCAGGGGGGATCCACTGAAGCTTTCTTT. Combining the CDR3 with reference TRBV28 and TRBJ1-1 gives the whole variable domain DVKVTQSSRYLVKRTGEKVFLECVQDMDHENMFWYRQDPGLGLRLIYFSYDVKMKEKGDIPEGYSVSREKKERFSLILESASTNQTSMYLCAGQGGSTEAFFGQGTRLTVV.

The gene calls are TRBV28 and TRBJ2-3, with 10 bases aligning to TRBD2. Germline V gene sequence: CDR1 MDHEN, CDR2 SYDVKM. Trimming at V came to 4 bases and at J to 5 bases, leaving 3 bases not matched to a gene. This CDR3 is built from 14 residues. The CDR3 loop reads CASSSLAGVDTQYF. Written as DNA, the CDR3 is TGTGCCAGCAGTTCCCTAGCGGGAGTAGATACGCAGTATTTT.

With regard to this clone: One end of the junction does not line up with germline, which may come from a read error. CDR3 in DNA: TGTGCTAGCAGCCCCGGAGGGATGTACGATGAGCAGTTCTTC. This codes for CASSPGGMYDEQFF. The chain employs TRBV7-7 and TRBJ2-1; TRBD2 might be the D (6 bases). CDR3 length equals 14 residues. Germline CDR1 is SSHAT and CDR2 is FNYEAQ (reference sequence). Together with reference TRBV7-7 and TRBJ2-1, the CDR3 gives the full variable domain: GAGVSQSPRYKVTKRGQDVTLRCDPISSHATLYWYQQALGQGPEFLTYFNYEAQPDKSGLPSDRFSAERPEGSISTLTIQRTEQRDSAMYRCASSPGGMYDEQFFGPGTRLTVL.

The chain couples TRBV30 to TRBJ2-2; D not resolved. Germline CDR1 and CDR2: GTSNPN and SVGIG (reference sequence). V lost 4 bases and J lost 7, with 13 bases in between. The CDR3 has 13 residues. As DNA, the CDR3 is TGTGCCTGGACCCTGCGGCGAGACGGGGAGCTGTTTTTT. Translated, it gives CAWTLRRDGELFF.

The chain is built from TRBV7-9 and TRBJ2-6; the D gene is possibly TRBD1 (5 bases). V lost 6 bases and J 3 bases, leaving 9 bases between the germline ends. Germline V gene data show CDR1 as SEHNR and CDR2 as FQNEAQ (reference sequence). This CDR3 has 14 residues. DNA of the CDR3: TGTGCCAGCAGGGGGCCGGGTGGGGCCAACGTCCTGACTTTC. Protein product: CASRGPGGANVLTF.

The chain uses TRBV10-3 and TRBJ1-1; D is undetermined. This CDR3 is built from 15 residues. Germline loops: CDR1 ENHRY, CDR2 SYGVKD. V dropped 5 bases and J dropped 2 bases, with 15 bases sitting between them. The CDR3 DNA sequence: TGTGCCATCAGTTCCCCGACAAAAACCAACACTGAAGCTTTCTTT. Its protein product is CAISSPTKTNTEAFF.

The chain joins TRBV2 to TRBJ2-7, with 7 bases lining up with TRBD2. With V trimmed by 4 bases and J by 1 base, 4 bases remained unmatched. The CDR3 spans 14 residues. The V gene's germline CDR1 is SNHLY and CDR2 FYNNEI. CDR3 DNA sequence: TGTGCCAGCAGTGGGGGGGGGAAGTCCTACGAGCAGTACTTC. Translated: CASSGGGKSYEQYF.

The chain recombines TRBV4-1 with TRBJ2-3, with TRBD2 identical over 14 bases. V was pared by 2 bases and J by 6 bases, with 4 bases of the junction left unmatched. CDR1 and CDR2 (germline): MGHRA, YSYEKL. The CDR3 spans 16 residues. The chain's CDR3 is CASSQIGTSGSDTQYF. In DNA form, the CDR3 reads TGCGCCAGCAGCCAAATCGGGACTAGCGGGAGTGATACGCAGTATTTT.

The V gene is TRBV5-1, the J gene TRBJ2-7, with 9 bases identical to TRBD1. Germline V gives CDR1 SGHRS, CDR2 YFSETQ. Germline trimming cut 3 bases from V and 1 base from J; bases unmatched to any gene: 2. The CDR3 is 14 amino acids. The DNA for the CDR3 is TGCGCCAGCAGCTGGGGACAGGGTTCCTACGAGCAGTACTTC. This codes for CASSWGQGSYEQYF. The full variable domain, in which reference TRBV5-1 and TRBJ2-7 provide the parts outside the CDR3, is KAGVTQTPRYLIKTRGQQVTLSCSPISGHRSVSWYQQTPGQGLQFLFEYFSETQRNKGNFPGRFSGRQFSNSRSEMNVSTLELGDSALYLCASSWGQGSYEQYFGPGTRLTVT.